These 28 T cell receptor beta chains originate from one sample sequenced in a study of human T cells and chemical hapten exposure. As for time point: pre-sensitization, week 0. The treatment here: therapeutic diphenylcyclopropenone sensitization with weekly scalp DPC. TCRdb reprocessed the RACE reads via MiXCR and lists one record per CDR3 protein. The table has roughly 90,000 distinct CDR3 sequences, around 9.5% seen once. The sample was whole blood, taken in connection with sensitization to the hapten diphenylcyclopropenone (DPC). The receptors were sampled from a woman aged 40 to 50 with alopecia areata. Some clones in this sample may be carry-over from other donors' samples.

This clonotype has a handful of counts. The chain carries TRBV7-4 and TRBJ1-1; D not resolved. Looked up from germline, CDR1 is SGHVT and CDR2 is SQSDAQ. V lost 5 bases to trimming and J lost 0 bases, with 13 bases between them. CDR3 length: 15 residues. CDR3 sequence reads: CASSPPGRLNTEAFF. The CDR3 DNA reads as TGTGCCAGCAGCCCCCCTGGACGGTTGAACACTGAAGCTTTCTTT.

This clonotype was detected only a few times. The genes are TRBV19 and TRBJ1-5; D remains ambiguous. Germline CDR1 LNHDA, CDR2 SQIVND (reference sequence). The CDR3 extends over 15 amino acids. V lost 6 bases, J lost 0 bases, and 12 bases lay in between. CDR3 protein: CASRLLEGSNQPQHF. The CDR3 bases are TGTGCCAGTAGGCTTCTCGAGGGTAGCAATCAGCCCCAGCATTTT.

This clonotype has only a few counts. V is TRBV29-1 and J is TRBJ1-3, with 10 bases lining up with TRBD1. V shed 3 bases and J 6 bases; nucleotides not matched to a gene: 5. CDR1 is SQVTM, CDR2 ANQGSEA, per germline. This CDR3 comprises 14 residues. DNA of the CDR3: TGCAGCGTTGACACCGGACAGGGGGAAAACACCATATATTTT. Its translation is CSVDTGQGENTIYF.

This clonotype occurred many times. The rearrangement links TRBV6-2 or TRBV6-3 to TRBJ2-7; D unresolved. This CDR3 spans 12 amino acids. V was shortened by 8 bases and J by 4 bases, with 12 bases between the two germline ends. Germline values: CDR1 MNHEY, CDR2 SVGEGT. The CDR3 sequence is CASRSRLYEQYF. The CDR3 DNA is TGTGCCAGCCGCAGTCGGCTATACGAGCAGTACTTC.

In its sample, this clonotype was seen many times. This chain joins TRBV6-1 and TRBJ2-7; D is undetermined. Germline lookup yields CDR1 MNHNS and CDR2 SASEGT. CDR3 length equals 14 residues. V lost 4 bases and J lost 2, with 12 bases in between. The DNA for the CDR3 is TGTGCCAGCAGTGCCGTCGCCGCGACCTACGAGCAGTACTTC. Protein sequence: CASSAVAATYEQYF.

V usage is TRBV7-9 and J usage is TRBJ2-2; 8 nucleotides match TRBD2. J was trimmed by 1 base and V by 2 bases; bases with no gene match: 6. The CDR3 consists of 17 residues. Germline assignment: CDR1 SEHNR and CDR2 FQNEAQ (reference sequence). The chain's CDR3 is CASSLKTSGGNTGELFF. CDR3 sequence (DNA): TGTGCCAGCAGCTTAAAGACAAGCGGGGGGAACACCGGGGAGCTGTTTTTT.

Of note for this clonotype: The junction and the germline gene differ at one end; a read error may be behind it. The chain couples TRBV11-2 to TRBJ2-5; TRBD2 is a possible D gene (5 bases). Germline V gene sequence: CDR1 SGHAT, CDR2 FQNNGV. The CDR3 is made up of 14 amino acids. This chain's CDR3 is CVSSSTDSIGAQYF. In DNA, the CDR3 is TGTGTCAGCAGCTCGACGGACTCCATCGGGGCCCAGTACTTC.

The rearrangement links TRBV28 to TRBJ1-5, with 7 bases aligning to TRBD1. Germline lookup yields CDR1 MDHEN and CDR2 SYDVKM. J was trimmed by 6 bases and V by 5 bases; bases with no gene match: 16. CDR3 length: 17 amino acids. CDR3 DNA: TGTGCCAGCAGTCTAGGTACACAGGGGATGTTAGGTCAGCCCCAGCATTTT. It codes for CASSLGTQGMLGQPQHF.

This clonotype was seen more than once but under ten times. At one boundary the junction diverges from the germline segment, which might be a read error. This rearrangement joins TRBV6-6 to TRBJ1-5, with TRBD1 identical over 10 bases. The CDR3 is made up of 14 amino acids. Germline V gene lookup returns CDR1 MNHNY and CDR2 SVGAGI (reference sequence). The CDR3 sequence is CVSTGTGGNQPQHF. CDR3 in DNA: TGTGTCAGCACCGGGACAGGGGGCAATCAGCCCCAGCATTTT.

The chain has TRBV12-3 or TRBV12-4 and TRBJ1-2; no clear D gene. The CDR3 runs 14 residues. Trimming removed 6 bases at V and 6 bases at J, with 17 bases between. The CDR3 bases are TGTGCCAGCAGCTACTTGGGTTTGAAGGATGGCTACACCTTC. This gives the protein CASSYLGLKDGYTF.

The chain is built from TRBV5-6 and TRBJ1-6; no clear D. V was cut by 0 bases and J by 10 bases, with 8 bases left in between. The CDR3 runs 13 residues. Germline CDR1 SGHDT, CDR2 YYEEEE. Written as DNA, the CDR3 is TGTGCCAGCAGCTTGGGAGGTGGGTCACCCCTCCACTTT. This translates into CASSLGGGSPLHF. Full variable domain (missing parts from reference TRBV5-6 and TRBJ1-6): DAGVTQSPTHLIKTRGQQVTLRCSPKSGHDTVSWYQQALGQGPQFIFQYYEEEERQRGNFPDRFSGHQFPNYSSELNVNALLLGDSALYLCASSLGGGSPLHFGNGTRLTVT.

This clonotype showed up just a few times. This chain links TRBV7-2 with TRBJ2-3; D remains unclear. Germline lookup yields CDR1 SGHTA and CDR2 FQGNSA. V lost 1 base and J lost 0, with 5 bases in between. This CDR3 contains 14 residues. The CDR3 reads CASSLDTSTDTQYF. The CDR3 nucleotides read TGTGCCAGCAGCTTAGACACGAGCACAGATACGCAGTATTTT.

In its sample, this clonotype was seen many times. The chain links TRBV12-3 or TRBV12-4 to TRBJ1-1; 8 bases fit TRBD1. V lost 5 bases, J lost 0 bases, and 5 bases stayed unmatched. The CDR3 is 15 residues long. The CDR3 here is CASSARQGMNTEAFF. The CDR3 DNA reads TGTGCCAGCAGTGCGCGACAGGGGATGAACACTGAAGCTTTCTTT.

In this sample, this clonotype turned up many times. The chain is built from TRBV12-3 or TRBV12-4 and TRBJ1-3; the D is unclear. The CDR3 runs to 15 residues. Trimming cost V 2 bases and J 0 bases, with 8 bases left between them. DNA for the CDR3: TGTGCCAGCAGTTTATCTCTCCTCTCTGGAAACACCATATATTTT. Its translation is CASSLSLLSGNTIYF.

V is TRBV29-1 and J is TRBJ2-1; tentatively, D is TRBD1 (6 bases). V was cut by 3 bases and J by 6 bases, with 18 bases left in between. This CDR3 region has 15 residues. Germline V lookup: CDR1 SQVTM, CDR2 ANQGSEA. CDR3 DNA sequence: TGCAGCGTTGATTTATTGACAGGTGGGCGCAATGAGCAGTTCTTC. This codes for CSVDLLTGGRNEQFF.

Only a few counts were recorded for this clonotype. The rearrangement uses TRBV6-2 or TRBV6-3 and TRBJ2-5; D is unclear. The V gene lost 5 bases and the J gene lost 5 bases, with 6 bases spanning the gap. In germline, CDR1 is MNHEY, CDR2 SVGEGT. This CDR3 is 11 amino acids long. The CDR3 spells CASSGAETQYF. The CDR3 DNA reads TGTGCCAGCAGTGGAGCGGAGACCCAGTACTTC.

This clonotype was detected ten times or more. The J gene is TRBJ1-2, the V gene TRBV19; TRBD1 aligns across 9 bases. The J segment lost 7 bases and the V segment lost 4 bases, leaving 1 base of the junction unmatched. The length of the CDR3 is 12 residues. The germline CDR1 and CDR2 sequences are LNHDA and SQIVND (reference sequence). The CDR3 nucleotides read TGTGCCAGTAGTAGGGACAGGGTTGGCTACACCTTC. Translating it yields CASSRDRVGYTF.

The chain's CDR3 is CSARDPLAGAYNEQFF. The CDR3 DNA reads TGCAGTGCTAGAGACCCGCTAGCGGGGGCCTACAATGAGCAGTTCTTC. The chain recombines TRBV20-1 with TRBJ2-1; the match to TRBD2 covers 10 bases. Germline V gene sequence: CDR1 DFQATT, CDR2 SNEGSKA (reference sequence). V was clipped by 0 bases and J by 2 bases; unmatched bases: 4. The CDR3 is 16 amino acids.

This clonotype was counted ten times or more. This chain links TRBV12-3 or TRBV12-4 with TRBJ2-7; 8 nucleotides match TRBD2. V gave up 6 bases and J gave up 6 bases; unmatched junction bases: 7. The CDR3 spans 13 residues. Written as DNA, the CDR3 is TGTGCCAGCAGCCGGGGGGGCGGGGGCGAGCAGTACTTC. This translates into CASSRGGGGEQYF.

This clonotype was counted a few times. This chain links TRBV25-1 with TRBJ1-1; D gene ambiguous. Trimming left V 6 bases short and J 6 bases short, with 17 bases between. This CDR3 contains 14 residues. The V gene's germline CDR1 is MGHDK and CDR2 SYGVNS. The CDR3 here is CASRPSRTAAEAFF. For the CDR3, the DNA is TGTGCCAGCAGACCTTCTAGGACCGCTGCTGAAGCTTTCTTT.

A note on this clonotype: A much larger clonotype is one base distant, so this may be a read error. This chain connects TRBV23-1 to TRBJ1-2; D is perhaps TRBD1 (5 bases). TRBV23-1 is an ORF; its function is uncertain. The CDR3 totals 15 residues. V lost 8 bases, J lost 2 bases, and 18 bases lay in between. Written as DNA, the CDR3 is TGCGCCAGCGGTCCTTTACAGGAGGCAAACTATGGCTACACCTTC. Its protein product is CASGPLQEANYGYTF.

This clonotype came up a few times. This rearrangement joins TRBV2 to TRBJ2-1; D is uncertain. Germline loops: CDR1 SNHLY, CDR2 FYNNEI. V lost 5 bases, J lost 4 bases, and 18 bases lay in between. This CDR3 region has 16 residues. The DNA of the CDR3 is TGTGCCAGCAGTTCCCGACCCAACGGGCTATACAATGAGCAGTTCTTC. This codes for CASSSRPNGLYNEQFF.

CDR3 region: CASSNSGANVLTF. Here the CDR3 DNA reads TGTGCCAGCAGCAATTCTGGGGCCAACGTCCTGACTTTC. The rearrangement links TRBV3-1 to TRBJ2-6, with unresolved D. CDR1 LGHDT and CDR2 YNNKEL come from the germline V gene (reference sequence). This CDR3 has 13 residues. V lost 5 bases and J 1 base, leaving 3 bases between the germline ends.

V is TRBV7-2 and J is TRBJ2-3; possibly TRBD1 for D (6 bases). Germline V lookup: CDR1 SGHTA, CDR2 FQGNSA. This CDR3 is 11 amino acids long. Trimming took 8 bases from V and 6 from J, leaving 9 bases between them. The chain's CDR3 is CASGGADTQYF. The CDR3 DNA sequence: TGTGCCAGCGGGGGCGCCGATACGCAGTATTTT.

The table lists this clonotype with many counts. The chain links TRBV7-6 to TRBJ2-1; possible D gene TRBD2, 6 bases. Germline V lookup: CDR1 SGHVS, CDR2 FNYEAQ. V lost 2 bases to trimming and J lost 4 bases, with 9 bases between them. The CDR3 extends over 14 amino acids. CDR3 loop: CASSLSGVYNEQFF. In DNA form, the CDR3 reads TGTGCCAGCAGCTTATCGGGGGTTTACAATGAGCAGTTCTTC.

This clonotype appeared many times. The chain recombines TRBV5-1 with TRBJ1-1; 8 positions agree with TRBD1. The germline V gene encodes CDR1 SGHRS and CDR2 YFSETQ. The CDR3 is 15 amino acids. With V trimmed by 3 bases and J by 0 bases, 4 bases remained unmatched. CDR3 in DNA: TGCGCCAGCAGCTCGCAGGGGGCTATGAACACTGAAGCTTTCTTT. This codes for CASSSQGAMNTEAFF.

This clonotype was detected ten times or more. This chain uses TRBV5-1 with TRBJ2-3, with 11 bases that match TRBD2. V shed 3 bases, J shed 0 bases, and the junction held 3 bases outside the gene matches. The germline CDR1 and CDR2 sequences are SGHRS and YFSETQ. The CDR3 totals 16 residues. The CDR3 reads CASSSTSGGSTDTQYF. CDR3 coding DNA: TGCGCCAGCAGCTCAACTAGCGGGGGAAGCACAGATACGCAGTATTTT. The variable domain in full, with the rest retrieved from reference TRBV5-1 and TRBJ2-3, is KAGVTQTPRYLIKTRGQQVTLSCSPISGHRSVSWYQQTPGQGLQFLFEYFSETQRNKGNFPGRFSGRQFSNSRSEMNVSTLELGDSALYLCASSSTSGGSTDTQYFGPGTRLTVL.

This sequence joins TRBV20-1 and TRBJ1-2, with 8 bases matching TRBD1. The CDR3 contains 15 residues. V lost 6 bases to trimming and J lost 2 bases; unmatched junction nucleotides: 11. Germline V gene lookup returns CDR1 DFQATT and CDR2 SNEGSKA (reference sequence). Here the CDR3 reads CSATTGTGTNYGYTF. CDR3 in DNA: TGCAGTGCAACGACCGGGACAGGAACCAACTATGGCTACACCTTC.